This entry concerns a single TCR beta chain. The data were produced by immunoSEQ multiplex PCR, yet TCRdb's version contains in-frame clones alone and is incomplete. Found here are 95,000 to 130,000 clones, roughly four fifths of them singletons; the top ten hold over 6%. The data were obtained in a study of blood T cell repertoires in COVID-19. The V gene's germline CDR1 is MNHEY and CDR2 SVGEGT. Trimming cost V 1 base and J 8 bases, with 11 bases left between them. This CDR3 comprises 13 residues. The chain has TRBV6-2 or TRBV6-3 and TRBJ1-1; no clear D. This clonotype was obtained from a man between 65 and 79 years old with active or convalescent COVID-19. The material sequenced was peripheral blood. The CDR3 sequence: CASSYLKGAEAFF. The CDR3 nucleotides read TGTGCCAGCAGTTACTTAAAGGGAGCCGAAGCTTTCTTT.